This is a list of T cell receptor beta chains from one sample in a study of control samples from healthy donors and cancer patients. Assay used: immunoSEQ multiplex PCR; TCRdb lists only in-frame clones, some missing. The table shows around 42,000 clones, with roughly 94% occurring only once. Sequences were obtained from blood. All receptors come from a man in his sixties in good health. CDR3s include the opening cysteine and the closing phenylalanine or tryptophan. A D gene is named only where the DNA matches it firmly. A clone size is listed for some rows: how often the clone was seen (once, few, many), or a class if it is expanded.

>TRBJ2-1|TRBV29-1|TRBD2|.
TGCAGCGCCCAGATGGGACTAGCGGCTTACAATGAGCAGTTCTTC
CSAQMGLAAYNEQFF
>TRBJ2-2|TRBV29-1|.|.
TGCAGCGTGACCCCCTTCGGCGGGGAGCTGTTTTTT
CSVTPFGGELFF
>TRBJ2-3|TRBV7-9|TRBD2|.
TGTGCCAGCACCCTGGGACTAGCAGTGCTTGATACGCAGTATTTT
CASTLGLAVLDTQYF
>TRBJ1-6|TRBV6-5|.|.
TGTGCCAGCAGCACCTTGGGCATATCTAATTCACCCCTCCACTTT
CASSTLGISNSPLHF
>TRBJ1-5|TRBV7-8|.|.
TGTGCCAGCAGCTTAGTCAGAGGGGAGAATCAGCCCCAGCATTTT
CASSLVRGENQPQHF
>TRBJ2-3|TRBV7-9|TRBD2|.
TGTGCCAGCAGCTTAGGATCGGGAGGCCCCGGGGGGGATACGCAGTATTTT
CASSLGSGGPGGDTQYF
>TRBJ2-7|TRBV6-6|.|.
TGTGCCAGCAGTTTGAAACAGGGGACTGGCTCCTACGAGCAGTACTTC
CASSLKQGTGSYEQYF
>TRBJ1-3|TRBV7-9|.|.
TGTGCCAGCAGCCCAACGGGCCGCGATGGGAACACCATATATTTT
CASSPTGRDGNTIYF
>TRBJ2-7|TRBV5-1|.|.
TGCGCCAGCAGCATGGGCCCCTACGAGCAGTACTTC
CASSMGPYEQYF
>TRBJ2-3|TRBV6-5|.|.
TGTGCCAGCAGTTCACAGTGGACCAGCACAGATACGCAGTATTTT
CASSSQWTSTDTQYF
>TRBJ1-2|TRBV3-1/TRBV3-2|.|.
TGTGCCAGCAGCCAATCACAGTACTATGGCTACACCTTC
CASSQSQYYGYTF
>TRBJ2-7|TRBV7-9|TRBD2|once
TGTGCCAGCAGCAATAGCGGGAGGGCCTTCAACGAGCAGTACTTC
CASSNSGRAFNEQYF
>TRBJ2-1|TRBV27|.|.
TGTGCCAGCAGGTCCCCCGGGCTGGGGAATGAGCAGTTCTTC
CASRSPGLGNEQFF
>TRBJ2-1|TRBV6-4|TRBD2|.
TGTGCCAGCCAAGGGGAGGGAGAGGGCCACAATGAGCAGTTCTTC
CASQGEGEGHNEQFF
>TRBJ1-3|TRBV27|.|.
TGTGCCAGCAGTTTGACTTACAGCTCTGGAAACACCATATATTTT
CASSLTYSSGNTIYF
>TRBJ1-6|TRBV28|.|.
TGTGCCAGCCAGAACTTGGGGGTTAATTCACCCCTCCACTTT
CASQNLGVNSPLHF